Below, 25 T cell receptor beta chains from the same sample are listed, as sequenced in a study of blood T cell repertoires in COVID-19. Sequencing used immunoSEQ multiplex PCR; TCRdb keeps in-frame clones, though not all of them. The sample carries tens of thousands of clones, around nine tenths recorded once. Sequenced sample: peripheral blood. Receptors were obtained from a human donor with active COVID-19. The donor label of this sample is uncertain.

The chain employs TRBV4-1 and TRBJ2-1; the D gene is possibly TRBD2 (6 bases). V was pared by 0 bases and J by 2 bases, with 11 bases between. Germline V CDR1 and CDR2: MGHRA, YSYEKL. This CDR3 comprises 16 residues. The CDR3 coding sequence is TGCGCCAGCAGCCAAGACGGTAGCGGAACCTACAATGAGCAGTTCTTC. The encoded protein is CASSQDGSGTYNEQFF.

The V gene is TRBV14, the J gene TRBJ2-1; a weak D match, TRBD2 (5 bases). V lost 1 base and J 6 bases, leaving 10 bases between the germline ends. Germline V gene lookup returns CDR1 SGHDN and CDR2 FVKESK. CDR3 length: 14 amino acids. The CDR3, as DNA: TGTGCCAGCAGCCAAGTGCTCCGGGGCAATGAGCAGTTCTTC. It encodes CASSQVLRGNEQFF.

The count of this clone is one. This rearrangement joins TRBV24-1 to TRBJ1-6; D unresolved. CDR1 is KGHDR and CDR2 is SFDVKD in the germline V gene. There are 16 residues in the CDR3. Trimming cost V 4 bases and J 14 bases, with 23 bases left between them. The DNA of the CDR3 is TGTGCCACCAGTGAAGGGTCGGACGGGGAGCTCTTAACCCTCCACTTT. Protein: CATSEGSDGELLTLHF.

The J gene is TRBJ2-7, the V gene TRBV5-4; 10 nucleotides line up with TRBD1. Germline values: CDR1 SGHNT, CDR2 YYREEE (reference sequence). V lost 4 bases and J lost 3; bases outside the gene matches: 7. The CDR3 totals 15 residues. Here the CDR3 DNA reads TGTGCCAGCAGCCCCGGGACAGGGGCGAACTACGAGCAGTACTTC. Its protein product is CASSPGTGANYEQYF.

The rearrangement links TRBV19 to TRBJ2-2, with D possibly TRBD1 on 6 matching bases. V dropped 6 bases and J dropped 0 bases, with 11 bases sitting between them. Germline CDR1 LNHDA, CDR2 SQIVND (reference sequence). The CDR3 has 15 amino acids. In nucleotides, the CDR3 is TGTGCCAGTAGGCTGGGGGCAGCGAACACCGGGGAGCTGTTTTTT. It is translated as CASRLGAANTGELFF.

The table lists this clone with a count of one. In DNA, the CDR3 is TGTGCCAGCAGCTCGGCAACAGGGTACAGGTCCTACAATGAGCAGTTCTTC. This encodes CASSSATGYRSYNEQFF. This chain joins TRBV11-3 and TRBJ2-1, with D perhaps TRBD1 (6 bases). The CDR3 extends over 17 amino acids. V shed 4 bases and J shed 1 base, with 17 bases lying between them. Germline V gene data show CDR1 as SGHNT and CDR2 as YENEEA.

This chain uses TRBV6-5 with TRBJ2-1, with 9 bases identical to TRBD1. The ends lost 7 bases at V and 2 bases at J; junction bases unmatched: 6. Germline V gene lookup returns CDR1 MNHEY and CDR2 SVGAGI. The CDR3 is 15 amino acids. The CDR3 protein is CASNSGTGPYNEQFF. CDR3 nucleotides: TGTGCCAGCAACTCCGGGACAGGGCCCTACAATGAGCAGTTCTTC.

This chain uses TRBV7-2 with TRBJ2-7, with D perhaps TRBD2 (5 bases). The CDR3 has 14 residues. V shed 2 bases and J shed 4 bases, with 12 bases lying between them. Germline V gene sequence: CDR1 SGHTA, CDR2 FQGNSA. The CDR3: CASSLRTSTYEQYF. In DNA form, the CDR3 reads TGTGCCAGCAGCTTAAGAACTAGTACGTACGAGCAGTACTTC.

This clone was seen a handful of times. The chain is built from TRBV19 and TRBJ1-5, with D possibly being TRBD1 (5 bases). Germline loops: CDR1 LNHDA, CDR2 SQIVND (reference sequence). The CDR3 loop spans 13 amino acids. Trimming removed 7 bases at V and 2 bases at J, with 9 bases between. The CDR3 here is CASNVRGNQPQHF. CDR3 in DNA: TGTGCCAGTAATGTCAGGGGCAATCAGCCCCAGCATTTT.

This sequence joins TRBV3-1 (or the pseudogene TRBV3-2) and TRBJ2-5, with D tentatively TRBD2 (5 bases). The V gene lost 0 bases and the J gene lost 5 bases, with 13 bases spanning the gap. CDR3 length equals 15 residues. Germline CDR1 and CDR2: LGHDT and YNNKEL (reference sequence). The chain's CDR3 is CASSQDPSREETQYF. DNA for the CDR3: TGTGCCAGCAGCCAAGATCCGTCGAGGGAGGAGACCCAGTACTTC.

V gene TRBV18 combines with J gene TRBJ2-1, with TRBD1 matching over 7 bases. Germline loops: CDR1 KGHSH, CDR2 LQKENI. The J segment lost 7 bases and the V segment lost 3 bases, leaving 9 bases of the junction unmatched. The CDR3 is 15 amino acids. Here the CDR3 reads CASSPNPGQNNEQFF. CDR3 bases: TGTGCCAGCTCACCTAACCCGGGACAGAATAATGAGCAGTTCTTC.

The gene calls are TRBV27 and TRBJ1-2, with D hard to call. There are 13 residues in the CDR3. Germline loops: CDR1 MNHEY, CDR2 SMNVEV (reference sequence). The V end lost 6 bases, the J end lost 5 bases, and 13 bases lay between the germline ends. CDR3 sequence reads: CASRGANSYGYTF. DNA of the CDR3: TGTGCCAGCAGGGGAGCGAATTCTTATGGCTACACCTTC.

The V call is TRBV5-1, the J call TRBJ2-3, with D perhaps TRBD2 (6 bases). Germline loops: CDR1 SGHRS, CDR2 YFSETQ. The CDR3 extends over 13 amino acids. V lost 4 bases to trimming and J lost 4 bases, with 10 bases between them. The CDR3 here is CASSATSPDTQYF. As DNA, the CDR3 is TGCGCCAGCAGCGCAACTAGCCCAGATACGCAGTATTTT. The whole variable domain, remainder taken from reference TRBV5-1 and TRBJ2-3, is KAGVTQTPRYLIKTRGQQVTLSCSPISGHRSVSWYQQTPGQGLQFLFEYFSETQRNKGNFPGRFSGRQFSNSRSEMNVSTLELGDSALYLCASSATSPDTQYFGPGTRLTVL.

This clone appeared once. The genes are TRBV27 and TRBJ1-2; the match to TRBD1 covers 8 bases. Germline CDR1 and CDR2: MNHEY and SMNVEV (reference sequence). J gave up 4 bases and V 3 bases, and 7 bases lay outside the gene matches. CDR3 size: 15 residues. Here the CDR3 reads CASSFGQGGSYGYTF. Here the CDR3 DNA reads TGTGCCAGCAGTTTTGGACAGGGAGGAAGCTATGGCTACACCTTC.

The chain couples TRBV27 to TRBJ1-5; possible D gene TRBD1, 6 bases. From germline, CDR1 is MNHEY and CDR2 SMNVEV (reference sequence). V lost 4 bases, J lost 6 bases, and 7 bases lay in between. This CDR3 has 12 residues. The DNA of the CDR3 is TGTGCCAGCAGTTCAGGGGTTCAGCCCCAGCATTTT. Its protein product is CASSSGVQPQHF.

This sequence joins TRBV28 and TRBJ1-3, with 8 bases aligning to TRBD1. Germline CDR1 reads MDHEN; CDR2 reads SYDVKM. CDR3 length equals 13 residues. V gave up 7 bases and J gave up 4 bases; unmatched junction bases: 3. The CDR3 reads CASTGGIGNTIYF. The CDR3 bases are TGTGCCAGCACAGGGGGCATAGGAAACACCATATATTTT.

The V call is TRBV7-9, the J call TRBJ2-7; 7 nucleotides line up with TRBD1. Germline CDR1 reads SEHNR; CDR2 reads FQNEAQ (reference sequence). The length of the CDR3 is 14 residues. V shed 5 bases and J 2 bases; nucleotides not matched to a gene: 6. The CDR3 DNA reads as TGTGCCAGCAGCCCCCGGGACAGAACCTACGAGCAGTACTTC. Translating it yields CASSPRDRTYEQYF.

DNA of the CDR3: TGTGCCAGCAGTTTAGACTGGACAGGGAGCGGTTATAGCAATCAGCCCCAGCATTTT. Protein: CASSLDWTGSGYSNQPQHF. The chain couples TRBV28 to TRBJ1-5; 8 bases agree with TRBD1. The CDR3 totals 19 residues. The V segment lost 2 bases and the J segment 0 bases; nucleotides outside the gene matches: 12. Germline V gives CDR1 MDHEN, CDR2 SYDVKM.

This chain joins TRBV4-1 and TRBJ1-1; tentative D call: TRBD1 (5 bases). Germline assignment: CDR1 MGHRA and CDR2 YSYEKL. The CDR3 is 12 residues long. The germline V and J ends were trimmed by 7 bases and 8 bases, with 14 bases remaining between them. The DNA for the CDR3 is TGCGCCAGCAAGAGCAGGGCTCCCGAAGCTTTCTTT. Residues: CASKSRAPEAFF.

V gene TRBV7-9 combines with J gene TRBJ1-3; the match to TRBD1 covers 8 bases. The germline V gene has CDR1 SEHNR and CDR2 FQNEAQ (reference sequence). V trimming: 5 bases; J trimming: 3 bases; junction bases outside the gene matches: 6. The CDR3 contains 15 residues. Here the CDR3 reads CASSQTGAGGNTIYF. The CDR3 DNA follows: TGTGCCAGCAGCCAGACAGGGGCTGGTGGAAACACCATATATTTT.

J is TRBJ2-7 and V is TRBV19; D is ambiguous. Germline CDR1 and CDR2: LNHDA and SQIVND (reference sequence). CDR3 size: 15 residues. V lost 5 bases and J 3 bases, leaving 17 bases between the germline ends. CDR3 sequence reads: CASSARAVGDYEQYF. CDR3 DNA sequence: TGTGCCAGTAGTGCGCGTGCAGTGGGCGACTACGAGCAGTACTTC.

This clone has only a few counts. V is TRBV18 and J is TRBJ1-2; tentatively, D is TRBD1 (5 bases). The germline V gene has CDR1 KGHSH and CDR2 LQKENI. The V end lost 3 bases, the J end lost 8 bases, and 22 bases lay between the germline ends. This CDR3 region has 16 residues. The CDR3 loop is CASSPSGAKMSKGYTF. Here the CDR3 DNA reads TGTGCCAGCTCACCCAGTGGGGCCAAGATGTCTAAAGGCTACACCTTC.

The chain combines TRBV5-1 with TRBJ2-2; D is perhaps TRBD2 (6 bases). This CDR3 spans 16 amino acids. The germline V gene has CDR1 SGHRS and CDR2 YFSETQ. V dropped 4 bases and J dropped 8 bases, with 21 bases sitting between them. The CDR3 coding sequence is TGCGCCAGCAGCGCGGGCGGGACTCTTATCACGGGGGAGCTGTTTTTT. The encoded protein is CASSAGGTLITGELFF. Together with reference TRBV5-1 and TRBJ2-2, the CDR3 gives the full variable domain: KAGVTQTPRYLIKTRGQQVTLSCSPISGHRSVSWYQQTPGQGLQFLFEYFSETQRNKGNFPGRFSGRQFSNSRSEMNVSTLELGDSALYLCASSAGGTLITGELFFGEGSRLTVL.

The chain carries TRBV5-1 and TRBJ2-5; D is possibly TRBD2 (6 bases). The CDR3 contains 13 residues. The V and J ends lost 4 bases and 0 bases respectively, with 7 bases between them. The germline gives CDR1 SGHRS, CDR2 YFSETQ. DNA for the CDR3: TGCGCCAGCAGCGGGGGGTACCAAGAGACCCAGTACTTC. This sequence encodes CASSGGYQETQYF.

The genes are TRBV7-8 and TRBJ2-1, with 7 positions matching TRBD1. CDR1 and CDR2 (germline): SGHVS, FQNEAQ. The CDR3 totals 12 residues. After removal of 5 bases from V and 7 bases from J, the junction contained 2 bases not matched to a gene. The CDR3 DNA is TGTGCCAGCAGCCCGACAGGGAATGAGCAGTTCTTC. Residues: CASSPTGNEQFF.